This is a list of T cell receptor beta chains from one sample in a study of Graves' ophthalmopathy and Graves' hyperthyroidism. TCRdb reanalysed the multiplex PCR reads using MiXCR and keeps one entry per CDR3 protein. Of some 160,000 distinct CDR3 sequences detected, approximately 40% appear once; the ten largest clones hold around 8.9%. The material sequenced was peripheral blood. The receptors were sampled from a man aged 25-45 years with Graves' ophthalmopathy. CDR3s include the opening cysteine and the closing phenylalanine or tryptophan. D genes are given only for firm matches. Expanded clones get a size class; other rows say once, few or many, or leave the size out.

d_call clone_size j_call v_call cdr3_aa cdr3_nt
. many TRBJ1-2 TRBV6-2/TRBV6-3 CASTPQGYGYTF TGTGCCAGCACCCCACAGGGATATGGCTACACCTTC
. many TRBJ1-6 TRBV2 CASREIPPLHF TGTGCCAGCAGGGAGATACCACCCCTCCACTTT
. once TRBJ1-2 TRBV27 CASSLSFRGNYGYTF TGCGCCAGCAGTTTATCCTTCCGGGGGAACTATGGCTACACCTTC
. . TRBJ1-3 TRBV12-3/TRBV12-4 CASPWGGTGNTIYF TGTGCCAGCCCCTGGGGGGGAACTGGAAACACCATATATTTT
. . TRBJ2-7 TRBV6-1 CASSITGGPYEQYF TGTGCCAGCAGTATCACCGGGGGACCTTACGAGCAGTACTTC
. . TRBJ2-7 TRBV12-5 CAAEGRPTYEQYF TGTGCTGCAGAAGGGCGGCCCACCTACGAGCAGTACTTC
. . TRBJ1-2 TRBV28 CASSAPRTANYGYTF TGTGCCAGCAGTGCCCCCCGGACGGCGAACTATGGCTACACCTTC
TRBD1 . TRBJ1-1 TRBV20-1 CSAPGQGDTEAFF TGCAGTGCTCCAGGACAGGGGGACACTGAAGCTTTCTTT
. . TRBJ2-5 TRBV11-2 CASSLEVEGRETQYF TGTGCCAGCAGCTTAGAAGTGGAGGGGCGGGAGACCCAGTACTTC
. . TRBJ1-3 TRBV6-5 CASSSPGGVRGNTIYF TGTGCCAGCAGTTCGCCCGGAGGGGTGAGAGGAAACACCATATATTTT
TRBD1 . TRBJ1-1 TRBV28 CASSLPTGVSLNTEAFF TGTGCCAGCAGTTTACCTACAGGGGTGAGCTTGAACACTGAAGCTTTCTTT
. many TRBJ2-4 TRBV11-1 CASSLERDIQYF TGTGCCAGCAGCTTAGAAAGAGACATTCAGTACTTC
. . TRBJ1-5 TRBV12-3/TRBV12-4 CASSFGQGQPQHF TGTGCCAGCAGTTTTGGGCAAGGTCAGCCCCAGCATTTT
. many TRBJ1-2 TRBV7-8 CASSPTASSYGYTF TGTGCCAGCAGCCCGACGGCTTCCAGCTATGGCTACACCTTC
. . TRBJ2-7 TRBV28 CASSRRTGSGTGEQYF TGTGCCAGCAGTCGACGAACGGGTAGCGGGACAGGGGAGCAGTACTTC
. . TRBJ2-7 TRBV20-1 CSARDRGSVIGYEQYF TGCAGTGCTAGAGATCGGGGAAGCGTAATAGGCTACGAGCAGTACTTC
. many TRBJ1-2 TRBV6-5 CASSPRVDYGYTF TGTGCCAGCAGCCCCCGGGTCGACTATGGCTACACCTTC
TRBD1 many TRBJ2-5 TRBV6-1 CASSDRQGTETQYF TGTGCCAGCAGTGACCGACAGGGTACGGAGACCCAGTACTTC
. . TRBJ2-7 TRBV20-1 CSASSADKGDEQYF TGCAGTGCTAGTTCCGCGGACAAGGGGGACGAGCAGTACTTC
TRBD1 . TRBJ2-7 TRBV12-3/TRBV12-4 CASSPRQGPGGEQYF TGTGCCAGCAGTCCTAGACAGGGGCCCGGCGGGGAGCAGTACTTC
. . TRBJ1-5 TRBV27 CASRRVPTNQPQHF TGTGCCAGCAGACGGGTCCCCACCAATCAGCCCCAGCATTTT
. many TRBJ1-1 TRBV7-2 CASSRDKITEAFF TGTGCCAGCAGCCGGGACAAAATCACTGAAGCTTTCTTT
TRBD1 many TRBJ2-7 TRBV20-1 CSARDWDSSYEQYF TGCAGTGCTAGAGATTGGGACAGCTCCTACGAGCAGTACTTC